The clone carrying this T cell receptor (beta chain) came up once. Its antigen is unidentified. A 200 ng quantity of DNA, 29,000 or so T cell genomes, went into the sorted-subset replicate PCRs. Profiling relied on immunoSEQ multiplex PCR, and the TCRdb table lists in-frame clones only, not all of them. The sample has 2 million to 2.5 million clones, over 85% seen once. These data originate in a study of shared clonotypes between healthy human individuals. Study results and caveats: Shared clonotypes: about 5% naive CD4, 3.5% to 4% naive CD8, about 2.4% memory CD4, about 0.41% memory CD8. The study found lower generation probabilities in non-shared clonotypes than in those shared by all four donors.

V lost 1 base and J 0 bases, leaving 10 bases between the germline ends. From germline, CDR1 is SGHVS and CDR2 FQNEAQ. The CDR3 totals 16 residues. The chain has TRBV7-8 and TRBJ1-3; D uncertain. The receptor was derived from a young man in good health. Some clones in this sample may be carry-over from other donors' samples. Material for sequencing was naive CD4+ T cells from PBMCs. Subset noted: CD45RA+ positively selected. The CDR3 coding sequence is TGTGCCAGCAGCTTAGAGGCCAGCTTCTCTGGAAACACCATATATTTT. As protein: CASSLEASFSGNTIYF. Looking up the rest from reference TRBV7-8 and TRBJ1-3 gives the full variable domain: GAGVSQSPRYKVAKRGQDVALRCDPISGHVSLFWYQQALGQGPEFLTYFQNEAQLDKSGLPSDRFFAERPEGSVSTLKIQRTQQEDSAVYLCASSLEASFSGNTIYFGEGSWLTVV.